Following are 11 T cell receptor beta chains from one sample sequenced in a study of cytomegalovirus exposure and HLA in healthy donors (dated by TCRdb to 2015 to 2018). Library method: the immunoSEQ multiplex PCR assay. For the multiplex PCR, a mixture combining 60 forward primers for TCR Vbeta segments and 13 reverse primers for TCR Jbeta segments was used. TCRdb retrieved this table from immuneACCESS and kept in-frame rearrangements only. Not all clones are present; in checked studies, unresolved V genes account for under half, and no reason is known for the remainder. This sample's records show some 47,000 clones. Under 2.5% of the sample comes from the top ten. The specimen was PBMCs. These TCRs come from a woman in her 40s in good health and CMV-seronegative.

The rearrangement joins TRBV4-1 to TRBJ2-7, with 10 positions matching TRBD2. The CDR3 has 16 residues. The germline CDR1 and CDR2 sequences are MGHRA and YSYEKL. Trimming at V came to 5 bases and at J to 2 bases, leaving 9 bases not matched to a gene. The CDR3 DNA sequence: TGCGCCAGCAGCTTTGGACTAGCGGAGAACGCCTACGAGCAGTACTTC. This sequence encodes CASSFGLAENAYEQYF.

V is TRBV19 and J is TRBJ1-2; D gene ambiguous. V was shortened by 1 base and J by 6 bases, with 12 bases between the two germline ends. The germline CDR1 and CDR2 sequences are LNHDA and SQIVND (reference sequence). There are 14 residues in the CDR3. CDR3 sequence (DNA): TGTGCCAGTAGTATAGGCACTCTCCTGGATGGCTACACCTTC. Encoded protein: CASSIGTLLDGYTF.

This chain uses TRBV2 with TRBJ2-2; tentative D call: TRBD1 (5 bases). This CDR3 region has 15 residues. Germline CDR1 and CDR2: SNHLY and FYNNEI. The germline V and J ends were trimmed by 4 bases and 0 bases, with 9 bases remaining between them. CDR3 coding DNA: TGTGCCAGCAGTGCAGGGCACGCGAACACCGGGGAGCTGTTTTTT. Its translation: CASSAGHANTGELFF.

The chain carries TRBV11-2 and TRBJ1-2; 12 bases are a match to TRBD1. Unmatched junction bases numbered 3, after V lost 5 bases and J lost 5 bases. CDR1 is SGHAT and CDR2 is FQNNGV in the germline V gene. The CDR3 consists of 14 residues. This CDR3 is CASSPGQGAYGYTF. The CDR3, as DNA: TGTGCCAGCAGCCCGGGACAGGGGGCTTATGGCTACACCTTC.

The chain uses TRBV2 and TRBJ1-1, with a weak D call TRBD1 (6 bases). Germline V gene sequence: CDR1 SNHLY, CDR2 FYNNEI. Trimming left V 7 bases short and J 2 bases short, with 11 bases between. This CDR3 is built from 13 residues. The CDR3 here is CASKSQGNTEAFF. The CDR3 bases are TGTGCCAGCAAATCACAGGGAAACACTGAAGCTTTCTTT.

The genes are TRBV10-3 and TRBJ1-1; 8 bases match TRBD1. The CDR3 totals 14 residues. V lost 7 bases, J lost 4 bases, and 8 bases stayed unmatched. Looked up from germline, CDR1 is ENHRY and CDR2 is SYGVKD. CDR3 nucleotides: TGTGCCATCACCCATGGACAGGGCCCCACTGAAGCTTTCTTT. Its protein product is CAITHGQGPTEAFF.

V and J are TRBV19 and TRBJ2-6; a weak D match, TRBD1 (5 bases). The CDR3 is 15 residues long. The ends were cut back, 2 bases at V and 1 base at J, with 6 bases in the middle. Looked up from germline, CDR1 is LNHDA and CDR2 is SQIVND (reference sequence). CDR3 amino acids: CASSISGSGANVLTF. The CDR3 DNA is TGTGCCAGTAGTATATCAGGGTCTGGGGCCAACGTCCTGACTTTC. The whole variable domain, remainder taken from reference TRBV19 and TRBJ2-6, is DGGITQSPKYLFRKEGQNVTLSCEQNLNHDAMYWYRQDPGQGLRLIYYSQIVNDFQKGDIAEGYSVSREKKESFPLTVTSAQKNPTAFYLCASSISGSGANVLTFGAGSRLTVL.

CDR3 loop: CASSPNGGFSEQFF. In DNA, the CDR3 is TGTGCCAGCAGCCCTAACGGGGGGTTTAGCGAGCAGTTCTTC. The chain joins TRBV7-3 to TRBJ2-1; 7 bases align to TRBD2. Germline V lookup: CDR1 SGHTA, CDR2 FQGTGA. The CDR3 has 14 amino acids. The V and J ends lost 5 bases and 10 bases, in that order; junction bases with no gene match: 11.

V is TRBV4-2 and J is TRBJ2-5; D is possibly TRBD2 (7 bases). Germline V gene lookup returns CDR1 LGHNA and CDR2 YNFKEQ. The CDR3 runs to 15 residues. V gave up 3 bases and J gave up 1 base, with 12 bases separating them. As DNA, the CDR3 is TGTGCCAGCAGCCAGGGGGGGGCGGGCCAAGAGACCCAGTACTTC. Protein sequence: CASSQGGAGQETQYF.

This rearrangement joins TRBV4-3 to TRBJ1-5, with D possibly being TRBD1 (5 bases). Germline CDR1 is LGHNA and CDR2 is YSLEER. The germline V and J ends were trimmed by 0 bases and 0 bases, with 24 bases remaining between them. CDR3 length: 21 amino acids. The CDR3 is CASSQEAGLGRRGLSNQPQHF. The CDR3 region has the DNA TGCGCCAGCAGCCAAGAGGCGGGCCTAGGACGGAGGGGCCTTAGCAATCAGCCCCAGCATTTT.

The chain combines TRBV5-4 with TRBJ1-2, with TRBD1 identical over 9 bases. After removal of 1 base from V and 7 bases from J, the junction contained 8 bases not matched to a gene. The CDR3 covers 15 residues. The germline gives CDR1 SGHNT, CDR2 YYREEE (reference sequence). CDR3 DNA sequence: TGTGCCAGCAGCTTGAGGGACAGGGAGCTTGGTGGCTACACCTTC. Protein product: CASSLRDRELGGYTF.